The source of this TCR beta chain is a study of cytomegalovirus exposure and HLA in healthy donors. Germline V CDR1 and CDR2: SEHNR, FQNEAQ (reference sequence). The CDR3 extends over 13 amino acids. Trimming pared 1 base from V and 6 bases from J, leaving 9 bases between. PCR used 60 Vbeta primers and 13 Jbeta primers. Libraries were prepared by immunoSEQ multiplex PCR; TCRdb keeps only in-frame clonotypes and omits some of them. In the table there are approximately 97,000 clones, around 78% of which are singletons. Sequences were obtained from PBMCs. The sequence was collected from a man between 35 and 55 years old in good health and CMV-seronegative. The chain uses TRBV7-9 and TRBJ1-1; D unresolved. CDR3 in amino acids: CASSLGRTAEAFF. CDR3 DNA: TGTGCCAGCAGCTTAGGAAGAACTGCTGAAGCTTTCTTT.